This T cell receptor (beta chain) was recovered during a study of blood T cell repertoires in COVID-19. Those enrolled in Seattle joined during active infection and were followed longitudinally afterward. Libraries were prepared by immunoSEQ multiplex PCR; TCRdb keeps only in-frame clonotypes and omits some of them. The data show some 300,000 clones, 70% to 90% seen once. The CDR3 loop spans 15 amino acids. Per germline, CDR1 MGHRA and CDR2 YSYEKL. V dropped 4 bases and J dropped 0 bases, with 13 bases sitting between them. This rearrangement joins TRBV4-1 to TRBJ2-7, with D maybe TRBD1 (6 bases). The TCR comes from a woman between 70 and 85 years old with COVID-19, enrolled during active disease. Sequenced: peripheral blood. The CDR3 DNA is TGCGCCAGCAGCCTTTCCCAAGGGGGCTCCTACGAGCAGTACTTC. Its protein product is CASSLSQGGSYEQYF.